The 18 T cell receptor beta chains reported below all come from one sample, sequenced in a study of CXCR3-negative and CXCR3-positive naive CD8 T cells. The method, 5' RACE with UMI labels, was used to prepare the TRB cDNA libraries. TCRdb reprocessed the 5' RACE reads and keeps a single row for each CDR3 protein, giving no DNA. This sample's table reports around 60,000 distinct CDR3 sequences. Sequencing was carried out using naive CXCR3- CD8+ T cells from blood. Subset denoted: CD45RO-CCR7+CD27+CD95- naive CD8+ T cells lacking CXCR3 (TNR3-). These receptor sequences come from a human donor in good health. Some clones in this sample may be carry-over from other donors' samples.

This rearrangement joins TRBV6-6 to TRBJ2-2; without DNA, the TCRdb call of TRBD1 cannot be checked. Germline V lookup: CDR1 MNHNY, CDR2 SVGAGI (reference sequence). The CDR3 runs to 19 residues. The CDR3 loop reads CASSPDYPGQPVGTGELFF.

The chain is built from TRBV19 and TRBJ1-1. There are 13 residues in the CDR3. Germline V gene data show CDR1 as LNHDA and CDR2 as SQIVND (reference sequence). This CDR3 reads CASSDGWDTEAFF.

V is TRBV20-1 and J is TRBJ2-1. Germline-derived CDR1 and CDR2 are DFQATT and SNEGSKA (reference sequence). There are 19 residues in the CDR3. This chain's CDR3 is CSARDAQVERMSSYNEQFF.

The chain is built from TRBV12-3 or TRBV12-4 and TRBJ2-7; TCRdb's D call of TRBD1 is untestable without DNA. There are 14 residues in the CDR3. CDR3 sequence: CVSSPGTASLGQYF.

The chain links TRBV14 to TRBJ2-3; TCRdb returns TRBD2, unconfirmable since there is no DNA. CDR1 is SGHDN, CDR2 FVKESK, per germline. The CDR3 has 19 residues. This chain's CDR3 is CASSQDGVYRGGFQDTQYF.

This sequence joins TRBV29-1 and TRBJ1-1; with no DNA, the TCRdb D assignment of TRBD1 cannot be verified. The CDR3 runs to 11 residues. Germline V lookup: CDR1 SQVTM, CDR2 ANQGSEA. The CDR3 sequence: CSATGPDEAFF.

The J gene is TRBJ1-1, the V gene TRBV7-9; TCRdb proposes TRBD1, but this gene call is untestable without DNA. The CDR3 length is 15 residues. Germline-derived CDR1 and CDR2 are SEHNR and FQNEAQ (reference sequence). This CDR3 reads CASSPSSIGGTEAFF.

This rearrangement joins TRBV7-9 to TRBJ1-1. The CDR3 length is 11 residues. Germline values: CDR1 SEHNR, CDR2 FQNEAQ (reference sequence). CDR3 sequence: CASSSTTEAFF.

The gene calls are TRBV29-1 and TRBJ2-1; as DNA is missing, the TRBD1 call by TCRdb cannot be tested. The CDR3 spans 13 residues. Looked up from germline, CDR1 is SQVTM and CDR2 is ANQGSEA. The CDR3 loop is CSVPGGARNEQFF.

The gene calls are TRBV29-1 and TRBJ2-1; TCRdb outputs TRBD1, but without DNA this stays unchecked. The CDR3 covers 14 residues. The germline V gene encodes CDR1 SQVTM and CDR2 ANQGSEA. CDR3 amino acids: CSVGGQGMYNEQFF.

The chain has TRBV27 and TRBJ1-4; TCRdb outputs TRBD1, but without DNA this stays unchecked. Germline V gene lookup returns CDR1 MNHEY and CDR2 SMNVEV (reference sequence). The CDR3 covers 13 residues. This CDR3 reads CASSGQGNEKLFF. Full variable domain (remainder filled in from reference TRBV27 and TRBJ1-4): EAQVTQNPRYLITVTGKKLTVTCSQNMNHEYMSWYRQDPGLGLRQIYYSMNVEVTDKGDVPEGYKVSRKEKRNFPLILESPSPNQTSLYFCASSGQGNEKLFFGSGTQLSVL.

The chain couples TRBV30 to TRBJ2-2; as DNA is missing, the TRBD1 call by TCRdb cannot be tested. Per germline, CDR1 GTSNPN and CDR2 SVGIG (reference sequence). CDR3 length: 12 residues. The CDR3 here is CAWGTGQGYHKF.

The genes are TRBV18 and TRBJ2-6. The CDR3 runs 15 residues. Germline assignment: CDR1 KGHSH and CDR2 LQKENI. CDR3 in amino acids: CASSPLDSGANVLTF.

The CDR3 reads CTSSPGPGDETQYF. V and J are TRBV7-2 and TRBJ2-5; TCRdb designates TRBD1, a call that cannot be tested without DNA. CDR3 size: 14 residues. Germline V lookup: CDR1 SGHTA, CDR2 FQGNSA.

V is TRBV9 and J is TRBJ2-7. Germline V gives CDR1 SGDLS, CDR2 YYNGEE. This CDR3 region has 15 residues. CDR3 region: CASSVGAVTSYEQYF.

The gene calls are TRBV6-5 and TRBJ2-7. Per germline, CDR1 MNHEY and CDR2 SVGAGI. The CDR3 covers 12 residues. The CDR3 protein is CASNRPPHEQYF.

V usage is TRBV29-1 and J usage is TRBJ1-2; TCRdb's D call, TRBD1, is unchecked because there is no DNA. The germline V gene has CDR1 SQVTM and CDR2 ANQGSEA. The CDR3 extends over 13 amino acids. This chain's CDR3 is CSVGPQGFYGYTF. Looking up the rest from reference TRBV29-1 and TRBJ1-2 gives the full variable domain: SAVISQKPSRDICQRGTSLTIQCQVDSQVTMMFWYRQQPGQSLTLIATANQGSEATYESGFVIDKFPISRPNLTFSTLTVSNMSPEDSSIYLCSVGPQGFYGYTFGSGTRLTVV.

The chain links TRBV7-9 to TRBJ2-7; TCRdb indicates TRBD1, and absent DNA this call remains unverified. Germline V lookup: CDR1 SEHNR, CDR2 FQNEAQ (reference sequence). This CDR3 has 15 amino acids. The CDR3 loop reads CATSKDRGSSYEQYF.